This T cell receptor beta chain was retrieved from a study of T cells after yellow fever vaccination. Study-level results: Any FACS-sorted repertoire could hold abundant clonotypes that contaminate it from the bulk population. At around 95% for CD4 and just over 85% for CD8, most primary-vaccination clones showed up again after the booster. The CD4 compartment and the CD8 compartment contained a small share of clonotypes in common. Weaker, the secondary response peaked sooner, at day 5 versus 15.

The table lists this clonotype with a few counts. The target antigen is unknown. TCRdb reprocessed the 5' RACE reads via MiXCR and lists one record per CDR3 protein. Here the sample spans about 300,000 distinct CDR3 sequences, around 10% being singletons. V lost 3 bases, J lost 7 bases, and 12 bases lay in between. The CDR3 is 14 amino acids. Germline CDR1 is SGHTA and CDR2 is FQGNSA. The receptor was isolated from a man between 18 and 29 years old who received the YFV17D yellow fever vaccine. The V gene is TRBV7-2, the J gene TRBJ1-4; D is undetermined. The source material was CD4+ T cells sorted from PBMCs, sampled 5 days after the yellow fever booster vaccination. The DNA of the CDR3 is TGTGCCAGCAGCTTTGCTACGCGGGGTGAAAAACTGTTTTTT. Its protein is CASSFATRGEKLFF.